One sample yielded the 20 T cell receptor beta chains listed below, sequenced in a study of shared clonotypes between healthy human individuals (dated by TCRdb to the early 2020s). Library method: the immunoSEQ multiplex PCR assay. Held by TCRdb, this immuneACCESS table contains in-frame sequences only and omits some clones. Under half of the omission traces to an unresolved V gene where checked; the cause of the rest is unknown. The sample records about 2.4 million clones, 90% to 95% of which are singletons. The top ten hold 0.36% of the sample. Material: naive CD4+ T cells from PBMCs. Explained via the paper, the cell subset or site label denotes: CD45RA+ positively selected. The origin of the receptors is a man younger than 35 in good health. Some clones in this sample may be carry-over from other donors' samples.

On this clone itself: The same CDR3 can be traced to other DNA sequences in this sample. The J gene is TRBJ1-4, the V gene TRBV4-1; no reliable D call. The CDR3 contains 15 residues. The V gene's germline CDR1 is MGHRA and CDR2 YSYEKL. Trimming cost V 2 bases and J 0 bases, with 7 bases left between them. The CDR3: CASSQTGTTNEKLFF. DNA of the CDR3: TGCGCCAGCAGCCAAACCGGGACAACTAATGAAAAACTGTTTTTT.

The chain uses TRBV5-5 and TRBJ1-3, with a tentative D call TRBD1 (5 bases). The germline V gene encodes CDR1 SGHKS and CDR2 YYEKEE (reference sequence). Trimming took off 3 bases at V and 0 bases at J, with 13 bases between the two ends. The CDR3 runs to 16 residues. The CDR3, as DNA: TGTGCCAGCAGCTCGGGGGAGGCAGTCTCTGGAAACACCATATATTTT. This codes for CASSSGEAVSGNTIYF.

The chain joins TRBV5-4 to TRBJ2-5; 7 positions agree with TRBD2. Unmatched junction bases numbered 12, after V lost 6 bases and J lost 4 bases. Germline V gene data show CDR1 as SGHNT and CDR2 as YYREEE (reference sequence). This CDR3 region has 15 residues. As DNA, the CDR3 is TGTGCCAGCAAACCCCCCGCGGGAGTGGGAGAGACCCAGTACTTC. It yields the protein CASKPPAGVGETQYF.

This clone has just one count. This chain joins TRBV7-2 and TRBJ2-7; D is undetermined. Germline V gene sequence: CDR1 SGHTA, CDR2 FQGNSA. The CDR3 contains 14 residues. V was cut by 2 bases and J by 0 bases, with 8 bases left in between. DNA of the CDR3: TGTGCCAGCAGCTTAATGCACATCTCCTACGAGCAGTACTTC. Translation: CASSLMHISYEQYF.

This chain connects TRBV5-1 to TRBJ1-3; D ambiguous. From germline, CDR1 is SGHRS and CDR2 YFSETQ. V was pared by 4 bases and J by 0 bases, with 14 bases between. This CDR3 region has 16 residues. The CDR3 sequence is CASSPMMARSGNTIYF. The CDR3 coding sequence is TGCGCCAGCAGCCCCATGATGGCCCGCTCTGGAAACACCATATATTTT.

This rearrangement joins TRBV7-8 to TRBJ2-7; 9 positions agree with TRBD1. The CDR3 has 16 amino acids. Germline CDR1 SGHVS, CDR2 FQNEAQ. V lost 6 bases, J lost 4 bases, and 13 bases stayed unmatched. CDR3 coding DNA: TGTGCCAGCAGGTCGGGGACAGGGAGTGAACGGTACGAGCAGTACTTC. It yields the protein CASRSGTGSERYEQYF.

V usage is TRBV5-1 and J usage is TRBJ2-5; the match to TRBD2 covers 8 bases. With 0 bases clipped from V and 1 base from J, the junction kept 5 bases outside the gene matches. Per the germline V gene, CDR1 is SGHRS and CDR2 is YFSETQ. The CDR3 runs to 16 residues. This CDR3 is CASSLGTSGIQETQYF. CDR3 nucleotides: TGCGCCAGCAGCTTGGGAACTAGCGGCATCCAAGAGACCCAGTACTTC.

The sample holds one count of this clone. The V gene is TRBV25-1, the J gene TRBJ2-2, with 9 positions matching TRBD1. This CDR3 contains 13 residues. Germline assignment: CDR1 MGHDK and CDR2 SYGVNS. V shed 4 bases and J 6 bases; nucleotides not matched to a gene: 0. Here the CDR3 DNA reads TGTGCCAGCAGTGGACAGGGGGCCGGGGAGCTGTTTTTT. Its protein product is CASSGQGAGELFF.

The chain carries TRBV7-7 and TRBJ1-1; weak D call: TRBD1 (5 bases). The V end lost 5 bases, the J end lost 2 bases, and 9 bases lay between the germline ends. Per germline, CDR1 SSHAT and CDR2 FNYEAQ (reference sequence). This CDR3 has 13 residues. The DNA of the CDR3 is TGTGCCAGCAGCGAGGACACCAACACTGAAGCTTTCTTT. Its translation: CASSEDTNTEAFF.

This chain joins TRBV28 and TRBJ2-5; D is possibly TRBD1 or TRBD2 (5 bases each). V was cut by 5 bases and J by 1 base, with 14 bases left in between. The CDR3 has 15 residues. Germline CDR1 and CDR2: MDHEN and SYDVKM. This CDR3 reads CASSPAWGPQETQYF. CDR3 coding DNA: TGTGCCAGCAGTCCGGCATGGGGACCCCAAGAGACCCAGTACTTC.

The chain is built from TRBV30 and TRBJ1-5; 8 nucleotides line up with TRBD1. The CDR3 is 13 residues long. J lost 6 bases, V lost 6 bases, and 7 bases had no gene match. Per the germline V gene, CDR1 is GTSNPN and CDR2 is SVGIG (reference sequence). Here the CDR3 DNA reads TGTGCCTGCGGGGCCACAGGGGGTCAGCCCCAGCATTTT. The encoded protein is CACGATGGQPQHF.

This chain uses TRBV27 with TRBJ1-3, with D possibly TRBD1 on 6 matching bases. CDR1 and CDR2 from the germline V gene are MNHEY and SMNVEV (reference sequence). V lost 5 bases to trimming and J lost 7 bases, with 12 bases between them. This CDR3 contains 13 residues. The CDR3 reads CASSATQGNTIYF. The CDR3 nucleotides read TGTGCCAGCAGTGCGACTCAGGGGAACACCATATATTTT.

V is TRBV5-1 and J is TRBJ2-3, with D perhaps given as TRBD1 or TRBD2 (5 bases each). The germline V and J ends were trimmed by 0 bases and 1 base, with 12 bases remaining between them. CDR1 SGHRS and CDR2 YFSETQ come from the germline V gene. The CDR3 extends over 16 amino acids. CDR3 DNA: TGCGCCAGCAGCTTGGGGGGCTTGGAGGGCACAGATACGCAGTATTTT. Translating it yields CASSLGGLEGTDTQYF. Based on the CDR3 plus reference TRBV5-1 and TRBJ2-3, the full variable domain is KAGVTQTPRYLIKTRGQQVTLSCSPISGHRSVSWYQQTPGQGLQFLFEYFSETQRNKGNFPGRFSGRQFSNSRSEMNVSTLELGDSALYLCASSLGGLEGTDTQYFGPGTRLTVL.

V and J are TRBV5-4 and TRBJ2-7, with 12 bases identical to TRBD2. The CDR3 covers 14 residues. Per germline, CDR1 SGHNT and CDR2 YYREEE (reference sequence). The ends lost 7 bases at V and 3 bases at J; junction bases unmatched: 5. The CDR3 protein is CASGETSGSYEQYF. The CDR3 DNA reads TGTGCCAGCGGAGAGACTAGCGGGAGCTACGAGCAGTACTTC.

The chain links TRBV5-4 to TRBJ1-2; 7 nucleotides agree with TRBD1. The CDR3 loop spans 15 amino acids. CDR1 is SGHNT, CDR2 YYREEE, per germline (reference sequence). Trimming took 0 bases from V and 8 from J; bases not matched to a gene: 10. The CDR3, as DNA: TGTGCCAGCAGCTTGGCCCAGGGGGTGGGTAGGGGCTACACCTTC. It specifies CASSLAQGVGRGYTF.

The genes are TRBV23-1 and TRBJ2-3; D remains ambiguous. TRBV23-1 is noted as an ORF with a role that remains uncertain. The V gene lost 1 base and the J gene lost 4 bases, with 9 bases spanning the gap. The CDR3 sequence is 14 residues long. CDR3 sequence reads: CASSQLADADTQYF. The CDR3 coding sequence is TGCGCCAGCAGTCAATTGGCGGACGCAGATACGCAGTATTTT.

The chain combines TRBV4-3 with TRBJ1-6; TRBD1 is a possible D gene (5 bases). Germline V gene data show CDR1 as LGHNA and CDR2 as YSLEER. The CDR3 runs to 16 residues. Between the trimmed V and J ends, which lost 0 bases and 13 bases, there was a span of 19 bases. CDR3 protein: CASSQDRGGVGVPLHF. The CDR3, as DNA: TGCGCCAGCAGCCAAGATCGGGGGGGTGTGGGGGTCCCCCTCCACTTT.

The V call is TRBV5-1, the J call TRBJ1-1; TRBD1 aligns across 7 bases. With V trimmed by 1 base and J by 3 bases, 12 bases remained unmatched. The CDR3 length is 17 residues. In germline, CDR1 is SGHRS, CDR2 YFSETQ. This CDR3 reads CASSLNRLAGGDTEAFF. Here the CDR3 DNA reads TGCGCCAGCAGCTTGAATCGGCTGGCAGGGGGGGACACTGAAGCTTTCTTT.

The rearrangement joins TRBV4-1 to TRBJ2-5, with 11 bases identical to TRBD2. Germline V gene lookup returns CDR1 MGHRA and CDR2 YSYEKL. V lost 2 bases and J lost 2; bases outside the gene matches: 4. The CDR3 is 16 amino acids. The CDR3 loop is CASSQRTSGLQETQYF. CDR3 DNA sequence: TGCGCCAGCAGCCAAAGGACTAGCGGGTTACAAGAGACCCAGTACTTC.

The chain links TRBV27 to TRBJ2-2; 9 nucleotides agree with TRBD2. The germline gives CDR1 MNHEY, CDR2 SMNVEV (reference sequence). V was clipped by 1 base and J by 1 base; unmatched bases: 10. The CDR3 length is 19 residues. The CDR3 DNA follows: TGTGCCAGCAGTTTATTTGCCCTCCGACTAGCGGAGAACACCGGGGAGCTGTTTTTT. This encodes CASSLFALRLAENTGELFF.